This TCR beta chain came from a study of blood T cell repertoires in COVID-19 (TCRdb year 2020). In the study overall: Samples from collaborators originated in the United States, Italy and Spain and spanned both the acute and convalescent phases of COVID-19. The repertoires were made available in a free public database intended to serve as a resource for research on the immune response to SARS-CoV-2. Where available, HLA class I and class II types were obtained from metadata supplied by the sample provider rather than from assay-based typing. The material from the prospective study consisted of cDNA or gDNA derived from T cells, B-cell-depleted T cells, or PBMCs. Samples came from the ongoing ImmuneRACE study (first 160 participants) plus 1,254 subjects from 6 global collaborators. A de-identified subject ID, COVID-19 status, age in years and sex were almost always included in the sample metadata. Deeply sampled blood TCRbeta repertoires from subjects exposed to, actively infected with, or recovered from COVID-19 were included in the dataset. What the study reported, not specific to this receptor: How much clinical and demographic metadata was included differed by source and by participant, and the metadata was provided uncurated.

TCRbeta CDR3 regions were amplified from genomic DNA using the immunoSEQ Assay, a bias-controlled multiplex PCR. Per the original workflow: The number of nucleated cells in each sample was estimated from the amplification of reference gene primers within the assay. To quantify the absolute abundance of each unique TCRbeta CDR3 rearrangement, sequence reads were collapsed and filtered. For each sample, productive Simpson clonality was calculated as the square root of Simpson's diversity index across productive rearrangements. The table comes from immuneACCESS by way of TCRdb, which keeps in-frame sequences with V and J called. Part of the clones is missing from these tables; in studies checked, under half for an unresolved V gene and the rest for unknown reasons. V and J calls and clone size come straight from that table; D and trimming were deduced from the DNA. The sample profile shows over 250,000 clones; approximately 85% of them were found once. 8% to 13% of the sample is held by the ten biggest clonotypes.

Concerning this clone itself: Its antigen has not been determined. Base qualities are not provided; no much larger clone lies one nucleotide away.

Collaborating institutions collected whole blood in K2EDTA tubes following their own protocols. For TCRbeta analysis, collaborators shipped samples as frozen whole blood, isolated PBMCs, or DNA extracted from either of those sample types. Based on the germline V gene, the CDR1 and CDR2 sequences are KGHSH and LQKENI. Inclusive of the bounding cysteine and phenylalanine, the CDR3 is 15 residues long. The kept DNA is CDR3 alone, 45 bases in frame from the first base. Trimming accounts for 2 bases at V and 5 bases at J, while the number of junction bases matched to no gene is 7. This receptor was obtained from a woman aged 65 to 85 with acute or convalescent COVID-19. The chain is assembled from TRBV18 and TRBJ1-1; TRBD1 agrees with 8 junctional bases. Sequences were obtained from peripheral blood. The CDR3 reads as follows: CASSPSSGGGTEAFF. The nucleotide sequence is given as TGTGCCAGCTCACCAAGCTCAGGGGGCGGGACTGAAGCTTTCTTT.